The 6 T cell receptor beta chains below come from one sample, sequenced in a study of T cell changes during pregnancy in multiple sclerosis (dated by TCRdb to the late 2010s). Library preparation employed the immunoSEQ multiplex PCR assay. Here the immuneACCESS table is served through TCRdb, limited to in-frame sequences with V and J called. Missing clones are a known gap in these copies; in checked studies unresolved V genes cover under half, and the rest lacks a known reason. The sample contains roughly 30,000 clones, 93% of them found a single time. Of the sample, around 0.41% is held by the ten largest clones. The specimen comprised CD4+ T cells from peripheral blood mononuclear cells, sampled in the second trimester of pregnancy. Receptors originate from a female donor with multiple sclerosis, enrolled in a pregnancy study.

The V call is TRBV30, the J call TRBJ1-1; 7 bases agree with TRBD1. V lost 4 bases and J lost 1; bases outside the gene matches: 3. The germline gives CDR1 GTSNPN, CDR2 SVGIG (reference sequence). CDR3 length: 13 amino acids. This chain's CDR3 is CAWKGGANTEAFF. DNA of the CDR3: TGTGCCTGGAAAGGGGGCGCGAACACTGAAGCTTTCTTT.

As DNA, the CDR3 is TGCGCCAGCAGCCATCCAGGGGCTGGAAACACCATATATTTT. This gives the protein CASSHPGAGNTIYF. The rearrangement links TRBV4-1 to TRBJ1-3; a weak D match, TRBD1 (6 bases). The CDR3 length is 14 residues. Germline V gene lookup returns CDR1 MGHRA and CDR2 YSYEKL. V was cut by 3 bases and J by 2 bases, with 8 bases left in between.

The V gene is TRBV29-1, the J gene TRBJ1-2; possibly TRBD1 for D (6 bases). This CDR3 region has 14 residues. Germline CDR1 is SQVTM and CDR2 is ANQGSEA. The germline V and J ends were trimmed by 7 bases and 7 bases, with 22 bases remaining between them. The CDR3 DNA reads TGCAGCGCCAGGCTCACAGGGAGCTATTCTGGCTACACCTTC. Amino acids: CSARLTGSYSGYTF. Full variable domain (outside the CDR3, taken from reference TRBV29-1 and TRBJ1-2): SAVISQKPSRDICQRGTSLTIQCQVDSQVTMMFWYRQQPGQSLTLIATANQGSEATYESGFVIDKFPISRPNLTFSTLTVSNMSPEDSSIYLCSARLTGSYSGYTFGSGTRLTVV.

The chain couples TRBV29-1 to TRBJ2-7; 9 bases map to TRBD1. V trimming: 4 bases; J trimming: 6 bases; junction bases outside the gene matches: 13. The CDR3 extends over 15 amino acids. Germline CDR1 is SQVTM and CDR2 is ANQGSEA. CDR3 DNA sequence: TGCAGCGTTGCGGGGTCCGGGACAGGGATTCTCGAGCAGTACTTC. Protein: CSVAGSGTGILEQYF.

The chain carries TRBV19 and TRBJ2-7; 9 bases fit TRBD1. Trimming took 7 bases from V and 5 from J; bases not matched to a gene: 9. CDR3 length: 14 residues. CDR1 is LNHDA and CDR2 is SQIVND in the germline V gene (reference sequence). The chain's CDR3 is CASTRGQGSNEQYF. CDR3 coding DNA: TGTGCCAGTACCAGGGGACAGGGTAGTAACGAGCAGTACTTC.

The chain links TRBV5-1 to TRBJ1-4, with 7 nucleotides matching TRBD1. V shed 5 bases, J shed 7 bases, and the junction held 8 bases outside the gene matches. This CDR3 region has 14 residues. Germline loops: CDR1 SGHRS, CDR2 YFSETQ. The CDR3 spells CASRKGAQGEKLFF. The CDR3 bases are TGCGCCAGCAGGAAGGGGGCGCAGGGTGAAAAACTGTTTTTT. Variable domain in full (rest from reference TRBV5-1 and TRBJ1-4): KAGVTQTPRYLIKTRGQQVTLSCSPISGHRSVSWYQQTPGQGLQFLFEYFSETQRNKGNFPGRFSGRQFSNSRSEMNVSTLELGDSALYLCASRKGAQGEKLFFGSGTQLSVL.